Shown below are 7 T cell receptor beta chains from a single sample sequenced in a study of neurological immune-mediated disorders. MiXCR, applied by TCRdb to the 5' RACE reads, yields one record per CDR3 protein. The sample has about 21,000 distinct CDR3 sequences, around 6.2% seen once. The sample consisted of CD8+ T cells from blood. The receptor source for this set is a man between 18 and 29 years old in good health.

At least ten counts were recorded for this clonotype. V is TRBV7-8 and J is TRBJ2-7, with 8 bases that match TRBD2. V lost 7 bases and J lost 2; bases outside the gene matches: 7. The CDR3 length is 14 residues. Germline V gene data show CDR1 as SGHVS and CDR2 as FQNEAQ. The DNA for the CDR3 is TGTGCCAGCACCTCGGGGGGGCGTCCCTACGAGCAGTACTTC. As protein: CASTSGGRPYEQYF.

The rearrangement uses TRBV5-1 and TRBJ2-1; D is unclear. Trimming removed 4 bases from V and 4 bases from J, with 18 bases in between. Germline CDR1 SGHRS, CDR2 YFSETQ. The CDR3 is made up of 16 amino acids. The CDR3 loop reads CASSPTRIPTYNEQFF. CDR3 sequence (DNA): TGCGCCAGCAGCCCAACCCGTATTCCAACATACAATGAGCAGTTCTTC.

This clonotype was counted at least ten times. The chain carries TRBV5-1 and TRBJ2-7; 8 nucleotides agree with TRBD1. The germline gives CDR1 SGHRS, CDR2 YFSETQ. The CDR3 is 14 residues long. Trimming took 2 bases from V and 0 from J; bases not matched to a gene: 1. CDR3 loop: CASSFDRGSYEQYF. The CDR3 coding sequence is TGCGCCAGCAGCTTCGACAGGGGCTCCTACGAGCAGTACTTC.

This clonotype was observed at least ten times. This chain connects TRBV5-6 to TRBJ2-5; the match to TRBD1 covers 7 bases. The CDR3 spans 15 residues. V trimming: 4 bases; J trimming: 1 base; junction bases outside the gene matches: 7. Germline V gene data show CDR1 as SGHDT and CDR2 as YYEEEE. This CDR3 is CASSPQGTVQETQYF. The CDR3 nucleotides are TGTGCCAGCAGCCCGCAAGGGACAGTCCAAGAGACCCAGTACTTC.

Many counts were recorded for this clonotype. The chain links TRBV10-2 to TRBJ2-1; 7 bases align to TRBD1. Germline values: CDR1 WSHSY, CDR2 SAAADI. V lost 8 bases, J lost 1 base, and 5 bases stayed unmatched. This CDR3 is built from 14 residues. The CDR3 is CASGTVRSYNEQFF. CDR3 in DNA: TGCGCCAGCGGGACAGTCAGATCCTACAATGAGCAGTTCTTC.

This clonotype has a count of ten or more. The genes are TRBV4-1 and TRBJ1-2, with 7 bases matching TRBD1. Losses at the gene ends were 0 bases for V and 8 bases for J; bases not matched to a gene: 9. The CDR3 totals 15 residues. Germline V CDR1 and CDR2: MGHRA, YSYEKL. DNA for the CDR3: TGCGCCAGCAGCCAAGATTTCGAGGGGGCGGGCGGCTACACCTTC. This encodes CASSQDFEGAGGYTF.

The chain carries TRBV5-1 and TRBJ2-7; D may be TRBD1 or TRBD2 (5 bases each). V lost 5 bases to trimming and J lost 4 bases, with 16 bases between them. Per the germline V gene, CDR1 is SGHRS and CDR2 is YFSETQ. The CDR3 covers 14 residues. The CDR3 loop reads CASRSRDGEYEQYF. As DNA, the CDR3 is TGCGCCAGCAGAAGCCGGGACGGAGAATACGAGCAGTACTTC.